This passage covers 32 T cell receptor beta chains from one sample sequenced in a study of blood T cell repertoires in COVID-19. Only in-frame clones appear in the TCRdb table, and some are missing; sequencing was by immunoSEQ multiplex PCR. The sample lists tens of thousands of clones; around 90% were seen once. Sequences were obtained from peripheral blood. The receptors here all came from a man between 60 and 75 years old with acute or convalescent COVID-19.

The chain couples TRBV11-3 to TRBJ2-1; 8 bases align to TRBD1. Per the germline V gene, CDR1 is SGHNT and CDR2 is YENEEA. The CDR3 consists of 15 residues. After removal of 1 base from V and 10 bases from J, the junction contained 9 bases not matched to a gene. CDR3 bases: TGTGCCAGCAGCTTAGGACAGGGGCCCTTCAAAGAGCAGTTCTTC. Translating it yields CASSLGQGPFKEQFF.

V and J are TRBV2 and TRBJ1-1; perhaps TRBD1 as D (5 bases). The CDR3 consists of 13 residues. Germline V gives CDR1 SNHLY, CDR2 FYNNEI. Trimming left V 8 bases short and J 9 bases short, with 19 bases between. The CDR3 DNA is TGTGCCAGCGGGGGGGATGGGTACGGAAAAGCTTTCTTT. Its translation is CASGGDGYGKAFF.

The chain links TRBV5-1 to TRBJ2-6; no firm D call. Trimming removed 0 bases at V and 0 bases at J, with 7 bases between. CDR1 and CDR2 (germline): SGHRS, YFSETQ. This CDR3 comprises 16 residues. The CDR3 bases are TGCGCCAGCAGCTTGGAAACGGTCTCTGGGGCCAACGTCCTGACTTTC. Translated, it gives CASSLETVSGANVLTF.

This sequence joins TRBV4-2 and TRBJ1-1, with TRBD1 matching 7 bases. J was trimmed by 4 bases and V by 1 base; bases with no gene match: 9. This CDR3 is built from 16 residues. Germline V gives CDR1 LGHNA, CDR2 YNFKEQ. The CDR3 DNA sequence: TGTGCCAGCAGCCAAGCAGCTGGGACAGATCGCACTGAAGCTTTCTTT. Protein product: CASSQAAGTDRTEAFF.

The rearrangement links TRBV3-1 (or the pseudogene TRBV3-2) to TRBJ2-2; D is possibly TRBD2 (6 bases). The CDR3 loop spans 15 amino acids. The V and J ends lost 3 bases and 0 bases respectively, with 8 bases between them. Germline assignment: CDR1 LGHDT and CDR2 YNNKEL (reference sequence). CDR3: CASSHGGSNTGELFF. In nucleotides, the CDR3 is TGTGCCAGCAGCCACGGGGGTTCGAACACCGGGGAGCTGTTTTTT.

V is TRBV3-1 (or the pseudogene TRBV3-2) and J is TRBJ1-6; tentative D call: TRBD1 (6 bases). V was cut by 5 bases and J by 8 bases, with 10 bases left in between. CDR1 and CDR2 from the germline V gene are LGHDT and YNNKEL (reference sequence). The CDR3 runs to 13 residues. CDR3 bases: TGTGCCAGCAGCTCTAACAGGGATTCACCCCTCCACTTT. Its translation: CASSSNRDSPLHF.

Only one count was recorded for this clone. V is TRBV5-6 and J is TRBJ1-6, with D perhaps matching TRBD1 (5 bases). Trimming stripped 2 bases from V and 1 base from J, with 13 bases between. CDR1 is SGHDT and CDR2 is YYEEEE in the germline V gene. The CDR3 spans 17 residues. The CDR3 sequence is CASSFGGILSYNSPLHF. The CDR3, as DNA: TGTGCCAGCAGCTTTGGGGGGATTTTATCCTATAATTCACCCCTCCACTTT.

V usage is TRBV27 and J usage is TRBJ2-1; unclear D gene. This CDR3 comprises 13 residues. The germline gives CDR1 MNHEY, CDR2 SMNVEV (reference sequence). The V end was cut by 1 base, the J end by 3 bases, with 4 bases between. The CDR3 spells CASSLFNYNEQFF. CDR3 coding DNA: TGTGCCAGCAGTTTATTCAACTACAATGAGCAGTTCTTC.

This clone was found once. This rearrangement joins TRBV19 to TRBJ1-1, with D uncertain. Trimming cost V 6 bases and J 7 bases, with 21 bases left between them. Germline-derived CDR1 and CDR2 are LNHDA and SQIVND (reference sequence). The CDR3 is 15 residues long. The CDR3 nucleotides read TGTGCCAGTAGAACATCTGTACAGTCTAGCAGTGAAGCTTTCTTT. Amino acids: CASRTSVQSSSEAFF.

The gene calls are TRBV15 and TRBJ1-1; 9 bases are shared with TRBD1. Germline CDR1 and CDR2: LNHNV and YYDKDF (reference sequence). Trimming removed 2 bases from V and 0 bases from J; junction bases left unmatched: 1. The CDR3 is made up of 15 amino acids. The chain's CDR3 is CATSRTGGLNTEAFF. DNA for the CDR3: TGTGCCACCAGCAGAACAGGGGGCCTGAACACTGAAGCTTTCTTT.

The chain recombines TRBV7-9 with TRBJ1-2, with unresolved D. This CDR3 comprises 19 residues. V gave up 6 bases and J gave up 0 bases, with 26 bases separating them. The germline V gene encodes CDR1 SEHNR and CDR2 FQNEAQ (reference sequence). The CDR3 nucleotides read TGTGCCAGCAGGGACCTTGAGGGAGGGAGAATTTTCGCTAACTATGGCTACACCTTC. Protein: CASRDLEGGRIFANYGYTF.

The rearrangement links TRBV9 to TRBJ1-2, with a tentative D call TRBD1 (6 bases). Trimming cost V 1 base and J 5 bases, with 9 bases left between them. The length of the CDR3 is 13 residues. CDR1 is SGDLS, CDR2 YYNGEE, per germline. CDR3 sequence reads: CASSVTGNYGYTF. The CDR3 DNA is TGTGCCAGCAGCGTAACAGGGAATTATGGCTACACCTTC.

V and J are TRBV6-5 and TRBJ2-7; 11 bases are shared with TRBD1. Germline assignment: CDR1 MNHEY and CDR2 SVGAGI. The trim removed 5 bases at V and 6 bases at J, leaving 9 bases unmatched. This CDR3 contains 15 residues. CDR3 region: CASSKSPGTGGEQYF. The CDR3 bases are TGTGCCAGCAGTAAATCACCCGGGACAGGGGGCGAGCAGTACTTC.

This rearrangement joins TRBV2 to TRBJ2-7; 7 bases map to TRBD1. CDR3 size: 12 residues. V shed 6 bases and J 8 bases; nucleotides not matched to a gene: 7. CDR1 and CDR2 (germline): SNHLY, FYNNEI. The DNA for the CDR3 is TGTGCCAGCAGACAACAGGGGAACAAGCAGTACTTC. Translating gives CASRQQGNKQYF. Together with reference TRBV2 and TRBJ2-7, the CDR3 gives the full variable domain: EPEVTQTPSHQVTQMGQEVILRCVPISNHLYFYWYRQILGQKVEFLVSFYNNEISEKSEIFDDQFSVERPDGSNFTLKIRSTKLEDSAMYFCASRQQGNKQYFGPGTRLTVT.

This clone came up a few times. This chain uses TRBV12-5 with TRBJ1-2, with D possibly TRBD1 on 5 matching bases. This CDR3 is built from 16 residues. The V gene lost 0 bases and the J gene lost 1 base, with 12 bases spanning the gap. Germline CDR1 LGHNT, CDR2 FRNRAP. Here the CDR3 DNA reads TGTGCTAGTGGTTTGGTAATAGACAGACATAACTATGGCTACACCTTC. Translating it yields CASGLVIDRHNYGYTF.

The chain is built from TRBV10-3 and TRBJ1-5; TRBD1 aligns across 7 bases. V dropped 7 bases and J dropped 0; count of bases not matched to a gene: 18. The CDR3 length is 19 residues. Per the germline V gene, CDR1 is ENHRY and CDR2 is SYGVKD. CDR3 nucleotides: TGTGCCATCACCTATCCGGGACAGTTAAGCTCTCGTAGCAATCAGCCCCAGCATTTT. Protein sequence: CAITYPGQLSSRSNQPQHF.

The rearrangement joins TRBV3-1 (or the pseudogene TRBV3-2) to TRBJ1-5, with TRBD1 as a possible D gene (6 bases). V was clipped by 1 base and J by 4 bases, with 11 bases between them. Germline-derived CDR1 and CDR2 are LGHDT and YNNKEL (reference sequence). The CDR3 spans 15 residues. The CDR3 protein is CASSQGPQGNQPQHF. CDR3 DNA sequence: TGTGCCAGCAGCCAAGGCCCACAGGGAAATCAGCCCCAGCATTTT.

CDR3 amino acids: CASSLRVGGDTEAFF. CDR3 sequence (DNA): TGTGCCAGCAGCTTAAGAGTAGGAGGGGACACTGAAGCTTTCTTT. This chain uses TRBV13 with TRBJ1-1, with D maybe TRBD1 (5 bases). V lost 2 bases to trimming and J lost 3 bases, with 13 bases between them. The CDR3 contains 15 residues. Germline CDR1 reads PRHDT; CDR2 reads FYEKMQ (reference sequence).

This clone occurred a few times. V and J are TRBV7-2 and TRBJ1-3; 8 bases line up with TRBD1. CDR3 length: 15 amino acids. Per the germline V gene, CDR1 is SGHTA and CDR2 is FQGNSA. J gave up 1 base and V 2 bases, and 1 base lay outside the gene matches. The CDR3 is CASSLWTGSGNTIYF. The CDR3 DNA reads TGTGCCAGCAGCTTATGGACAGGGTCTGGAAACACCATATATTTT.

This sequence joins TRBV6-5 and TRBJ1-2; possibly TRBD1 for D (6 bases). V lost 5 bases and J lost 4, with 14 bases in between. Germline values: CDR1 MNHEY, CDR2 SVGAGI. The CDR3 is made up of 14 amino acids. The CDR3 DNA reads as TGTGCCAGCAGTCCTCAGGGGTCTGGCTATGGCTACACCTTC. It codes for CASSPQGSGYGYTF.

The chain couples TRBV7-6 to TRBJ2-7, with D possibly matching TRBD2 (5 bases). Trimming took 1 base from V and 6 from J, leaving 7 bases between them. Per the germline V gene, CDR1 is SGHVS and CDR2 is FNYEAQ. The CDR3 is 12 amino acids. The CDR3 is CASSLGESEQYF. Written as DNA, the CDR3 is TGTGCCAGCAGCTTAGGGGAGAGCGAGCAGTACTTC. The full variable domain, with the rest looked up from reference TRBV7-6 and TRBJ2-7, is GAGVSQSPRYKVTKRGQDVALRCDPISGHVSLYWYRQALGQGPEFLTYFNYEAQQDKSGLPNDRFSAERPEGSISTLTIQRTEQRDSAMYRCASSLGESEQYFGPGTRLTVT.

The V and J genes are TRBV19 and TRBJ2-6; no firm D call. CDR3 length: 16 amino acids. Germline V gene lookup returns CDR1 LNHDA and CDR2 SQIVND (reference sequence). Trimming removed 3 bases from V and 1 base from J, with 10 bases in between. The CDR3 sequence: CASSIFSLSGANVLTF. The CDR3 DNA reads as TGTGCCAGTAGTATCTTTAGTCTTTCTGGGGCCAACGTCCTGACTTTC.

V is TRBV24-1 and J is TRBJ1-5; a possible D gene is TRBD1 (5 bases). CDR1 and CDR2 from the germline V gene are KGHDR and SFDVKD. Trimming shortened V by 0 bases and J by 3 bases, and 11 bases separated the two germline ends. The CDR3 length is 16 residues. The CDR3 nucleotides read TGTGCCACCAGTGATTTGACAGGAGGGTTCAATCAGCCCCAGCATTTT. Translation gives CATSDLTGGFNQPQHF.

The V and J genes are TRBV7-3 and TRBJ1-6; unclear D gene. CDR1 is SGHTA and CDR2 is FQGTGA in the germline V gene. V dropped 1 base and J dropped 10 bases, with 11 bases sitting between them. This CDR3 contains 14 residues. The CDR3 is CASSLRMPGSPLHF. CDR3 DNA sequence: TGTGCCAGCAGCTTAAGGATGCCGGGGTCACCCCTCCACTTT.

In this sample, this clone turned up a few times. Other DNA sequences of this sample code for an identical CDR3. This chain links TRBV6-5 with TRBJ2-2; perhaps TRBD2 as D (7 bases). This CDR3 is 14 amino acids long. The V end lost 6 bases, the J end lost 4 bases, and 12 bases lay between the germline ends. Germline CDR1 is MNHEY and CDR2 is SVGAGI. CDR3 loop: CASRERGGTGELFF. The CDR3 nucleotides read TGTGCCAGCAGGGAGAGGGGGGGCACCGGGGAGCTGTTTTTT.

The V gene is TRBV14, the J gene TRBJ1-4; 7 bases agree with TRBD1. CDR3 length: 16 residues. The germline gives CDR1 SGHDN, CDR2 FVKESK. With 0 bases clipped from V and 5 bases from J, the junction kept 6 bases outside the gene matches. CDR3 region: CASSQDRGQINEKLFF. CDR3 in DNA: TGTGCCAGCAGCCAAGATAGGGGACAGATAAATGAAAAACTGTTTTTT.

The chain recombines TRBV2 with TRBJ2-4, with D perhaps matching TRBD1 (6 bases). CDR1 SNHLY and CDR2 FYNNEI come from the germline V gene. Trimming took off 6 bases at V and 9 bases at J, with 15 bases between the two ends. The CDR3 spans 13 residues. The CDR3 is CASRNRVGGIQYF. The CDR3 DNA reads TGTGCCAGCAGGAACAGGGTAGGGGGCATTCAGTACTTC.

V gene TRBV7-9 combines with J gene TRBJ1-5, with unresolved D. The germline V gene has CDR1 SEHNR and CDR2 FQNEAQ (reference sequence). Trimming removed 1 base from V and 0 bases from J, with 4 bases in between. This CDR3 has 14 residues. The CDR3: CASSLDHSNQPQHF. CDR3 in DNA: TGTGCCAGCAGCTTAGATCATAGCAATCAGCCCCAGCATTTT.

The J gene is TRBJ1-2, the V gene TRBV12-3 or TRBV12-4, with D perhaps TRBD1 (5 bases). The CDR3 is made up of 13 amino acids. V was shortened by 3 bases and J by 10 bases, with 15 bases between the two germline ends. CDR3 residues: CASSFGRTIDYTF. CDR3 DNA: TGTGCCAGCAGTTTTGGGAGGACAATTGACTACACCTTC.

The sample holds one count of this clone. CDR3 loop: CASSMGQYYTDTQYF. CDR3 bases: TGTGCCAGTAGTATGGGACAGTATTACACAGATACGCAGTATTTT. V usage is TRBV19 and J usage is TRBJ2-3, with 7 nucleotides matching TRBD1. The CDR3 is made up of 15 amino acids. The germline V gene encodes CDR1 LNHDA and CDR2 SQIVND (reference sequence). V was clipped by 3 bases and J by 2 bases; unmatched bases: 5.

The V gene is TRBV5-1, the J gene TRBJ2-7, with a possible D match to TRBD2 (6 bases). Trimming removed 4 bases at V and 4 bases at J, with 15 bases between. The CDR3 runs 14 residues. The V gene's germline CDR1 is SGHRS and CDR2 YFSETQ. DNA of the CDR3: TGCGCCAGCAGCCCGGGACGGGAGAGTTACGAGCAGTACTTC. Translating gives CASSPGRESYEQYF.

This clone showed up just a few times. The chain couples TRBV5-6 to TRBJ1-6; 9 bases fit TRBD1. The ends lost 0 bases at V and 13 bases at J; junction bases unmatched: 11. The CDR3 loop spans 16 amino acids. Germline V gives CDR1 SGHDT, CDR2 YYEEEE. The CDR3 DNA is TGTGCCAGCAGCTTGGGACAGGGACAGGGCGAAACCCCCCTCCACTTT. This encodes CASSLGQGQGETPLHF.